This T cell receptor (beta chain) comes out of a study of beta chain features in type 1 diabetes. Study-level results: A moderate, significant TCRB CDR3 shortening appeared in type 1 diabetes across four CD4+ subsets. In the patient group, naive, central memory and Treg TCRB repertoires seemed more alike than in the healthy donor group. Insertion counts at VDJ junctions were lower in type 1 diabetes patients, who also showed more deletions there.

In its sample, this clone was seen a few times. Its antigen is currently unknown. Germline loops: CDR1 MNHEY, CDR2 SMNVEV (reference sequence). This CDR3 has 15 residues. Trimming removed 5 bases from V and 0 bases from J, with 13 bases in between. Over 95% purity was reached by all sorted populations. Of the isolated RNA, all was reverse transcribed, and so the sequenced material was expressed TCRB transcripts. The data were produced by immunoSEQ multiplex PCR, yet TCRdb's version contains in-frame clones alone and is incomplete. This repertoire shows some 400,000 clones, about 16% found once; its top ten account for 0.019%.

This TCR was sampled from a woman aged 18 to 35 in good health. The sequenced sample was naive CD4+ T cells from blood. The chain combines TRBV27 with TRBJ2-5; the D gene is possibly TRBD2 (5 bases). As DNA, the CDR3 is TGTGCCAGCAGTCCCCGCAAGCGGTACCAAGAGACCCAGTACTTC. Its protein product is CASSPRKRYQETQYF.